A selection of T cell receptor beta chains follows, all from one sample in a study of blood T cells in healthy people across ages. Using its own MiXCR run on the 5' RACE reads, TCRdb lists one record per CDR3 protein. Here the sample spans about 1,500,000 distinct CDR3 sequences, about 43% being singletons. The sequenced sample consisted of blood. The source of these receptors is a woman between 18 and 30 years old in good health. CDR3s include the opening cysteine and the closing phenylalanine or tryptophan. The order of the fields is V gene, clone size, J gene, D gene, CDR3 protein, CDR3 DNA. D genes are given only for firm matches. Clone size is shown for a subset of rows, as once, few, many or a class of expanded clone.

TRBV20-1	NA	TRBJ2-3	NA	CSAPGYSTDTQYF	TGCAGTGCTCCCGGGTATAGCACAGATACGCAGTATTTT
TRBV27	NA	TRBJ1-5	NA	CASSFPGIPAGVDQPQHF	TGTGCCAGCAGTTTCCCCGGGATCCCGGCGGGAGTGGATCAGCCCCAGCATTTT
TRBV7-9	NA	TRBJ1-1	NA	CASSWGPSEAFF	TGTGCCAGCAGCTGGGGGCCTAGTGAGGCTTTCTTT
TRBV29-1	NA	TRBJ1-1	NA	CSAVGGTEAFF	TGCAGCGCCGTCGGGGGGACCGAAGCTTTCTTT
TRBV4-1	NA	TRBJ2-7	TRBD2	CASSQGGTSGLIEQYF	TGCGCCAGCAGCCAAGGTGGGACTAGCGGCCTGATCGAGCAGTACTTC
TRBV6-4	many	TRBJ2-6	NA	CASSDSTSGANVLTF	TGTGCCAGCAGTGACTCGACCTCTGGGGCCAACGTCCTGACTTTC
TRBV10-3	NA	TRBJ2-1	TRBD1	CASHQFPGQGMDNEQFF	TGTGCCAGCCACCAGTTCCCTGGACAGGGTATGGACAATGAGCAGTTCTTC
TRBV6-5	NA	TRBJ1-4	NA	CASSYSGTTSEKLFF	TGTGCCAGCAGTTATTCCGGGACGACGAGCGAAAAACTGTTTTTT
TRBV20-1	many	TRBJ2-7	NA	CSASPGGSNEQYF	TGCAGTGCTAGTCCGGGGGGCTCTAACGAGCAGTACTTC
TRBV7-8	NA	TRBJ2-1	TRBD2	CASSFRTSGTYNEQFF	TGTGCCAGCAGCTTCAGGACTAGCGGAACCTACAATGAGCAGTTCTTC
TRBV28	few	TRBJ2-1	TRBD2	CASKDGGDYNEQFF	TGTGCCAGCAAGGATGGGGGGGACTACAATGAGCAGTTCTTC
TRBV20-1	NA	TRBJ2-5	NA	CSARGGAQTQYF	TGCAGTGCTAGAGGGGGGGCACAGACCCAGTACTTC
TRBV7-9	NA	TRBJ1-4	NA	CASSLVSGTFNEKLFF	TGTGCCAGCAGCTTAGTTTCCGGGACATTCAACGAAAAACTGTTTTTT
TRBV4-1	once	TRBJ2-1	NA	CASSPLGQGVSNEQFF	TGCGCCAGCAGCCCCCTCGGGCAGGGAGTTAGCAATGAGCAGTTCTTC
TRBV15	few	TRBJ2-5	NA	CATSRDTGTRETQYF	TGTGCCACCAGCAGAGACACGGGAACTAGGGAGACCCAGTACTTC
TRBV28	NA	TRBJ2-1	TRBD2	CASTFSGLGNEQFF	TGTGCCAGCACCTTTAGCGGGTTAGGCAATGAGCAGTTCTTC
TRBV6-2/TRBV6-3	once	TRBJ2-4	NA	CATSRYLGGENIQYF	TGTGCCACCTCCCGTTATCTAGGAGGGGAAAACATTCAGTACTTC
TRBV10-3	many	TRBJ2-1	NA	CAISEPGYSSDNEQFF	TGTGCCATCAGTGAGCCGGGATATTCGTCGGACAATGAGCAGTTCTTC
TRBV9	NA	TRBJ2-3	NA	CASSVVGGGSTDTQYF	TGTGCCAGCAGCGTAGTAGGGGGTGGCAGCACAGATACGCAGTATTTT
TRBV7-9	few	TRBJ1-2	NA	CASSLSRVGYTF	TGTGCCAGCAGCTTAAGCAGGGTCGGCTACACCTTC
TRBV6-1	NA	TRBJ2-2	NA	CASTGLNTGELFF	TGTGCCAGTACAGGGCTGAACACCGGGGAGCTGTTTTTT
TRBV11-2	NA	TRBJ2-1	NA	CASSLGTPHRGSYNEQFF	TGTGCCAGCAGCTTGGGGACTCCCCATCGGGGGTCCTACAATGAGCAGTTCTTC
TRBV9	NA	TRBJ2-7	TRBD1	CASSVNTGGEQYF	TGTGCCAGCAGCGTAAATACAGGGGGTGAGCAGTACTTC
TRBV4-1	few	TRBJ2-3	TRBD2	CASSQDPAGGPLNTQYF	TGCGCCAGCAGCCAAGACCCAGCGGGAGGCCCCTTGAATACGCAGTATTTT
TRBV7-2	few	TRBJ1-4	NA	CASSLGAGRDSEKLFF	TGTGCCAGCAGCTTAGGGGCGGGGAGGGATAGTGAAAAACTGTTTTTT
TRBV28	NA	TRBJ2-1	NA	CASSVGGFGVEQFF	TGTGCCAGCAGCGTAGGCGGATTTGGGGTTGAGCAGTTCTTC
TRBV5-1	NA	TRBJ2-1	NA	CASSLTRTDIYNEQFF	TGCGCCAGCAGCTTGACCAGGACGGATATTTACAATGAGCAGTTCTTC
TRBV7-2	NA	TRBJ1-4	TRBD1	CASSLTGGAEKLFF	TGTGCCAGCAGCTTAACAGGGGGCGCGGAAAAACTGTTTTTT
TRBV20-1	few	TRBJ2-7	TRBD2	CSARGLGGSQDEQYF	TGCAGTGCTAGAGGATTGGGCGGGAGCCAGGACGAGCAGTACTTC
TRBV7-9	few	TRBJ2-3	NA	CASSWDSPHQASTDTQYF	TGTGCCAGCAGCTGGGACTCCCCGCACCAAGCTAGCACAGATACGCAGTATTTT
TRBV10-3	few	TRBJ2-7	NA	CASYEGTRTYEQYF	TGTGCCTCCTACGAGGGCACCAGAACCTACGAGCAGTACTTC
TRBV13	NA	TRBJ1-1	TRBD1	CASSSLSRDRNTEVFF	TGTGCCAGCAGCTCCCTGTCCCGGGACAGGAACACTGAAGTTTTCTTT
TRBV4-1	few	TRBJ1-5	NA	CASSLLLSGTPANPQHF	TGCGCCAGCAGCCTCCTACTATCCGGGACCCCCGCCAACCCCCAGCATTTT
TRBV19	NA	TRBJ2-4	NA	CASSTGGRNIQYF	TGTGCCAGTAGTACAGGCGGTAGAAACATTCAGTACTTC
TRBV10-3	few	TRBJ2-5	TRBD1	CAISEDRVETQYF	TGTGCCATCAGTGAGGACAGGGTAGAGACCCAGTACTTC
TRBV4-2	NA	TRBJ2-3	TRBD2	CASSQGLANTQYF	TGTGCCAGCAGCCAAGGACTAGCAAATACGCAGTATTTT
TRBV12-3/TRBV12-4	many	TRBJ1-5	NA	CASSLRGISNQPQHF	TGTGCCAGCAGTTTACGGGGGATTAGCAATCAGCCCCAGCATTTT
TRBV4-2	few	TRBJ2-1	TRBD2	CASSQAAGAPLLGNEQFF	TGTGCCAGCAGCCAAGCAGCGGGAGCTCCCCTCTTGGGCAATGAGCAGTTCTTC
TRBV7-6	few	TRBJ2-6	NA	CASGGIDLTHLGANVLTF	TGTGCCAGCGGGGGAATTGATCTAACCCACCTTGGGGCCAACGTCCTGACTTTC
TRBV6-1	NA	TRBJ2-3	NA	CATSRVLLDTQYF	TGTGCCACCTCAAGGGTTCTCCTGGATACGCAGTATTTT
TRBV5-1	few	TRBJ2-7	NA	CASSLVSVYNEQYF	TGCGCCAGCAGCTTGGTATCCGTATACAATGAGCAGTACTTC
TRBV9	NA	TRBJ1-2	TRBD1	CASSDPGTAFYGYTF	TGTGCCAGCAGCGACCCTGGGACAGCGTTCTATGGCTACACCTTC
TRBV11-2	NA	TRBJ2-7	TRBD2	CASSFLAESSYEQYF	TGTGCCAGCAGCTTTCTAGCGGAGAGCTCCTACGAGCAGTACTTC
TRBV27	NA	TRBJ2-5	NA	CASSSRMRETQYF	TGTGCCAGCAGTTCGAGAATGAGGGAGACCCAGTACTTC
TRBV2	NA	TRBJ2-5	TRBD2	CASETSGKYQETQYF	TGTGCCAGCGAGACTAGCGGCAAGTACCAAGAGACCCAGTACTTC
TRBV12-3/TRBV12-4	few	TRBJ2-1	NA	CASTPGLEGNEQFF	TGTGCCAGCACCCCCGGCTTAGAGGGCAATGAGCAGTTCTTC
TRBV7-9	NA	TRBJ1-4	NA	CASSRGGTNEKLFF	TGTGCCAGCAGTCGAGGGGGAACTAATGAAAAACTGTTTTTT
TRBV3-1	NA	TRBJ1-2	TRBD1	CASSPAYGTGEGSGYGYTF	TGTGCCAGCAGCCCAGCCTACGGGACAGGGGAAGGCAGTGGATATGGCTACACCTTC